The 20 T cell receptor beta chains below come from one sample, sequenced in a study of CD8 T cells in ankylosing spondylitis (dated by TCRdb to about 2017). Library construction relied on 5' RACE. TCRdb lists the instrument as Illumina MiSeq. TCRdb trimmed public reads at Q25 via fastp, called clones via MiXCR and kept in-frame beta chains. Every entry covers one CDR3 protein and lists the most common genes and DNA from its rows. The sample contains around 39,000 distinct CDR3 sequences, approximately 17% of them found a single time. The ten largest clonotypes hold 35% to 50% of the sample. What was sequenced was blood. The receptors come from a male donor with ankylosing spondylitis or in good health (not recorded which).

This clonotype appeared a few times. The chain recombines TRBV20-1 with TRBJ2-3, with 8 bases identical to TRBD2. Losses at the gene ends were 3 bases for V and 5 bases for J; bases not matched to a gene: 7. The CDR3 consists of 14 residues. CDR1 and CDR2 (germline): DFQATT, SNEGSKA (reference sequence). Here the CDR3 reads CSASVGGGQDTQYF. The CDR3 region has the DNA TGCAGTGCTAGTGTCGGGGGGGGCCAAGATACGCAGTATTTT.

CDR3: CASSLGVAGGFGETQYF. For the CDR3, the DNA is TGCGCCAGCAGCTTGGGTGTAGCAGGGGGCTTCGGAGAGACCCAGTACTTC. The chain links TRBV5-1 to TRBJ2-5; the match to TRBD1 covers 8 bases. V was pared by 0 bases and J by 4 bases, with 11 bases of the junction left unmatched. CDR1 is SGHRS, CDR2 YFSETQ, per germline. CDR3 length: 17 residues.

The rearrangement uses TRBV29-1 and TRBJ2-3; possible D gene TRBD2, 5 bases. This CDR3 region has 15 residues. The germline V and J ends were trimmed by 0 bases and 0 bases, with 10 bases remaining between them. The germline V gene encodes CDR1 SQVTM and CDR2 ANQGSEA. The CDR3 is CSVEDPEGSTDTQYF. CDR3 bases: TGCAGCGTTGAAGACCCTGAGGGCAGCACAGATACGCAGTATTTT.

This clonotype was recorded a few times. V gene TRBV7-2 combines with J gene TRBJ2-7, with 10 nucleotides matching TRBD1. Germline V gene sequence: CDR1 SGHTA, CDR2 FQGNSA. The CDR3 extends over 14 amino acids. After removal of 5 bases from V and 3 bases from J, the junction contained 4 bases not matched to a gene. CDR3 in DNA: TGTGCCAGCAGCCACCGGGACAGGGGCTACGAGCAGTACTTC. Amino acid sequence: CASSHRDRGYEQYF.

The rearrangement uses TRBV2 and TRBJ1-4, with a weak D call TRBD1 (5 bases). The V end lost 6 bases, the J end lost 6 bases, and 23 bases lay between the germline ends. From germline, CDR1 is SNHLY and CDR2 FYNNEI. The CDR3 is 17 residues long. In nucleotides, the CDR3 is TGTGCCAGCAGCCTCCAGGGCACTTTATCAGGAGATGAAAAACTGTTTTTT. Its protein is CASSLQGTLSGDEKLFF.

The rearrangement links TRBV7-2 to TRBJ2-1; 10 bases match TRBD2. V was clipped by 1 base and J by 8 bases; unmatched bases: 8. This CDR3 is built from 16 residues. Germline V gives CDR1 SGHTA, CDR2 FQGNSA. Written as DNA, the CDR3 is TGTGCCAGCAGCTTAGGTAGTACTAGCGGGATCTATGAGCAGTTCTTC. It encodes CASSLGSTSGIYEQFF.

This clonotype was seen more than once but under ten times. The chain links TRBV29-1 to TRBJ2-7, with a weak D call TRBD1 (6 bases). The CDR3 sequence is 11 residues long. The germline V gene has CDR1 SQVTM and CDR2 ANQGSEA. The V and J ends lost 5 bases and 6 bases respectively, with 11 bases between them. The CDR3 is CSVFTGSEQYF. CDR3 in DNA: TGCAGCGTTTTTACAGGGAGCGAGCAGTACTTC.

The chain is built from TRBV29-1 and TRBJ2-7, with D perhaps matching TRBD1 (5 bases). CDR1 SQVTM and CDR2 ANQGSEA come from the germline V gene. The CDR3 loop spans 12 amino acids. The V and J ends lost 2 bases and 4 bases respectively, with 9 bases between them. CDR3 region: CSVERDRYEQYF. CDR3 DNA sequence: TGCAGCGTTGAACGTGACAGATACGAGCAGTACTTC.

This chain joins TRBV20-1 and TRBJ2-3, with 12 bases matching TRBD2. CDR3 length equals 15 residues. The V and J ends lost 5 bases and 7 bases, in that order; junction bases with no gene match: 10. From germline, CDR1 is DFQATT and CDR2 SNEGSKA (reference sequence). In nucleotides, the CDR3 is TGCAGTGCTGAAGGACTAGCGGGAAGACGAAATACGCAGTATTTT. This translates into CSAEGLAGRRNTQYF.

This chain connects TRBV5-1 to TRBJ2-1; D might be TRBD2 (5 bases). The CDR3 extends over 15 amino acids. Germline values: CDR1 SGHRS, CDR2 YFSETQ. V was shortened by 0 bases and J by 6 bases, with 13 bases between the two germline ends. This CDR3 reads CASSLAVSGSNEQFF. CDR3 DNA sequence: TGCGCCAGCAGCTTGGCCGTCTCGGGAAGCAATGAGCAGTTCTTC.

V and J are TRBV6-5 and TRBJ2-2; no reliable D call. Deletions cut 10 bases from V and 5 bases from J, with 11 bases between. Germline CDR1 and CDR2: MNHEY and SVGAGI. CDR3 length equals 12 residues. The CDR3 region has the DNA TGTGCCACCCGGTCGGCGACCGGGGAGCTGTTTTTT. This encodes CATRSATGELFF.

This clonotype has only a few counts. The chain links TRBV6-6 to TRBJ1-5; a possible D gene is TRBD1 (5 bases). This CDR3 has 13 amino acids. Trimming cost V 8 bases and J 4 bases, with 12 bases left between them. Per the germline V gene, CDR1 is MNHNY and CDR2 is SVGAGI (reference sequence). The CDR3 DNA reads TGTGCCAGCTTTGAGGGACGGAATCAGCCCCAGCATTTT. Translated: CASFEGRNQPQHF.

This clonotype has only a few counts. The chain joins TRBV7-9 to TRBJ1-4; 8 bases fit TRBD1. This CDR3 contains 15 residues. With V trimmed by 1 base and J by 6 bases, 4 bases remained unmatched. CDR1 and CDR2 from the germline V gene are SEHNR and FQNEAQ (reference sequence). The CDR3 bases are TGTGCCAGCAGCTTAGGGCAGGGGGCGGATGAAAAACTGTTTTTT. Its protein is CASSLGQGADEKLFF.

This clonotype was counted between two and nine times. The gene calls are TRBV5-1 and TRBJ2-7; 8 bases agree with TRBD2. The CDR3 extends over 15 amino acids. J lost 7 bases, V lost 0 bases, and 9 bases had no gene match. Germline V gene data show CDR1 as SGHRS and CDR2 as YFSETQ. The chain's CDR3 is CASSLGSGATGEQYV. The CDR3 nucleotides are TGCGCCAGCAGCTTGGGTAGCGGGGCGACGGGGGAGCAGTACGTC.

This clonotype was observed a handful of times. This chain joins TRBV29-1 and TRBJ1-1, with TRBD1 matching over 11 bases. Looked up from germline, CDR1 is SQVTM and CDR2 is ANQGSEA. The CDR3 has 14 residues. V lost 4 bases and J lost 5; bases outside the gene matches: 6. This CDR3 is CSVVGQGALTEAFF. CDR3 coding DNA: TGCAGCGTTGTCGGACAGGGGGCATTGACTGAAGCTTTCTTT. Full variable domain (rest looked up from reference TRBV29-1 and TRBJ1-1): SAVISQKPSRDICQRGTSLTIQCQVDSQVTMMFWYRQQPGQSLTLIATANQGSEATYESGFVIDKFPISRPNLTFSTLTVSNMSPEDSSIYLCSVVGQGALTEAFFGQGTRLTVV.

This clonotype was found a few times. V usage is TRBV15 and J usage is TRBJ2-3; 7 positions agree with TRBD2. Per the germline V gene, CDR1 is LNHNV and CDR2 is YYDKDF (reference sequence). With V trimmed by 0 bases and J by 5 bases, 8 bases remained unmatched. The CDR3 is made up of 16 amino acids. Here the CDR3 DNA reads TGTGCCACCAGCAGAGATCACGGCCCGGGAGGAGATACGCAGTATTTT. It encodes CATSRDHGPGGDTQYF.

This clonotype was picked up a small number of times. This chain links TRBV5-1 with TRBJ2-2; D perhaps matches TRBD1 (5 bases). Germline V gives CDR1 SGHRS, CDR2 YFSETQ. The CDR3 sequence is 16 residues long. Deletions cut 5 bases from V and 4 bases from J, with 18 bases between. The CDR3 nucleotides read TGCGCCAGCAGTATTCAAGGTCAGGGCTCCACCGGGGAGCTGTTTTTT. Translated: CASSIQGQGSTGELFF.

The chain couples TRBV20-1 to TRBJ1-1; possibly TRBD1 for D (6 bases). This CDR3 has 11 amino acids. Trimming left V 3 bases short and J 6 bases short, with 8 bases between. CDR1 is DFQATT and CDR2 is SNEGSKA in the germline V gene (reference sequence). As DNA, the CDR3 is TGCAGTGCTAGCAGGGGCTCTGAAGCTTTCTTT. Translated: CSASRGSEAFF.

This sequence joins TRBV5-1 and TRBJ2-4; no clear D. Germline V gene data show CDR1 as SGHRS and CDR2 as YFSETQ. V was cut by 0 bases and J by 12 bases, with 10 bases left in between. The CDR3 sequence is 12 residues long. DNA for the CDR3: TGCGCCAGCAGCTTGGCAGGTGGATCTCAGTACTTC. Translated, it gives CASSLAGGSQYF.

The chain couples TRBV28 to TRBJ2-1; the match to TRBD2 covers 10 bases. Germline assignment: CDR1 MDHEN and CDR2 SYDVKM. This CDR3 region has 18 residues. V lost 2 bases to trimming and J lost 2 bases; unmatched junction nucleotides: 9. CDR3 DNA: TGTGCCAGCAGTTTAGCTAGCGGGAGATTGGGTGCCTACAATGAGCAGTTCTTC. Its protein product is CASSLASGRLGAYNEQFF.